This entry lists 25 T cell receptor beta chains sequenced from one sample in a study of T cell repertoires in cytomegalovirus infection. TCRdb used MiXCR to reprocess the reads, holding one entry per CDR3 protein. The sample shows 150,000 to 200,000 distinct CDR3 sequences, approximately 14% of them seen only once. Sequencing was carried out using PBMCs. The receptors derive from a human donor in good health (CMV status not recorded). Some clones in this sample may be carry-over from other donors' samples.

In this sample, this clonotype turned up many times. This chain uses TRBV7-9 with TRBJ2-1; 7 bases align to TRBD2. Per the germline V gene, CDR1 is SEHNR and CDR2 is FQNEAQ (reference sequence). The length of the CDR3 is 15 residues. With V trimmed by 5 bases and J by 1 base, 5 bases remained unmatched. The CDR3 protein is CASSPSSGSYNEQFF. CDR3 bases: TGTGCCAGCAGCCCTTCTAGCGGTTCCTACAATGAGCAGTTCTTC.

This sequence joins TRBV5-1 and TRBJ2-2; possibly TRBD1 for D (6 bases). CDR1 is SGHRS and CDR2 is YFSETQ in the germline V gene. Trimming left V 2 bases short and J 4 bases short, with 9 bases between. The CDR3 totals 14 residues. The CDR3 nucleotides are TGCGCCAGCAGCTTCGGACAGACCACCGGGGAGCTGTTTTTT. Amino acid sequence: CASSFGQTTGELFF.

This clonotype was observed a handful of times. J is TRBJ2-2 and V is TRBV19; no reliable D call. Germline CDR1 and CDR2: LNHDA and SQIVND (reference sequence). Trimming took off 5 bases at V and 0 bases at J, with 7 bases between the two ends. The length of the CDR3 is 14 residues. CDR3 region: CASSRVTNTGELFF. CDR3 bases: TGTGCCAGTAGTCGAGTTACGAACACCGGGGAGCTGTTTTTT.

This clonotype came up a few times. V gene TRBV7-9 combines with J gene TRBJ1-5, with D tentatively TRBD1 (5 bases). Germline-derived CDR1 and CDR2 are SEHNR and FQNEAQ (reference sequence). This CDR3 has 12 amino acids. Deletions cut 11 bases from V and 7 bases from J, with 15 bases between. CDR3 bases: TGTGCCGTGACCGGGACCCACCAGCCCCAGCATTTT. This gives the protein CAVTGTHQPQHF.

This sequence joins TRBV4-1 and TRBJ2-1; D may be TRBD2 (5 bases). Germline CDR1 MGHRA, CDR2 YSYEKL. The V end lost 3 bases, the J end lost 3 bases, and 21 bases lay between the germline ends. The CDR3 contains 18 residues. CDR3 region: CASSQAILATPRYNEQFF. The CDR3 coding sequence is TGCGCCAGCAGCCAGGCTATTCTAGCAACCCCCCGCTACAATGAGCAGTTCTTC.

In this sample, this clonotype turned up many times. The V gene is TRBV7-2, the J gene TRBJ1-2, with 9 bases that match TRBD1. The CDR3 extends over 14 amino acids. The trim removed 6 bases at V and 8 bases at J, leaving 10 bases unmatched. Germline lookup yields CDR1 SGHTA and CDR2 FQGNSA. CDR3 residues: CASSPAGTGIGYTF. In DNA form, the CDR3 reads TGTGCCAGCAGTCCGGCCGGGACAGGGATCGGCTACACCTTC.

This clonotype appeared a few times. The rearrangement links TRBV30 to TRBJ1-1; the match to TRBD1 covers 7 bases. The V segment lost 4 bases and the J segment 0 bases; nucleotides outside the gene matches: 11. The germline CDR1 and CDR2 sequences are GTSNPN and SVGIG (reference sequence). The CDR3 loop spans 16 amino acids. The CDR3 sequence is CAWTPRDSYMNTEAFF. CDR3 in DNA: TGTGCCTGGACCCCGAGGGACAGCTACATGAACACTGAAGCTTTCTTT.

The rearrangement links TRBV10-3 to TRBJ2-7, with 10 positions matching TRBD1. Germline lookup yields CDR1 ENHRY and CDR2 SYGVKD. The CDR3 length is 14 residues. With V trimmed by 6 bases and J by 6 bases, 8 bases remained unmatched. The CDR3, as DNA: TGTGCCATCAGAACCGGGACAGGGGTCGGCGAGCAGTACTTC. Protein product: CAIRTGTGVGEQYF.

This clonotype was seen at least ten times. The chain recombines TRBV7-2 with TRBJ2-5; no definite D call. V was shortened by 3 bases and J by 5 bases, with 7 bases between the two germline ends. This CDR3 has 12 amino acids. Germline V lookup: CDR1 SGHTA, CDR2 FQGNSA. The CDR3 loop is CASSFRSETQYF. CDR3 sequence (DNA): TGTGCCAGCAGCTTTCGATCGGAGACCCAGTACTTC. Using reference TRBV7-2 and TRBJ2-5 for the parts outside the CDR3, the full variable domain is GAGVSQSPSNKVTEKGKDVELRCDPISGHTALYWYRQSLGQGLEFLIYFQGNSAPDKSGLPSDRFSAERTGGSVSTLTIQRTQQEDSAVYLCASSFRSETQYFGPGTRLLVL.

This clonotype was seen repeatedly, ten times or more. This chain joins TRBV20-1 and TRBJ2-7, with 7 bases fitting TRBD1. The CDR3 extends over 14 amino acids. The V segment lost 4 bases and the J segment 2 bases; nucleotides outside the gene matches: 8. Germline V lookup: CDR1 DFQATT, CDR2 SNEGSKA (reference sequence). The CDR3 DNA reads TGCAGTGCTACCCTCTCAGACAGGGCCTACGAGCAGTACTTC. The encoded protein is CSATLSDRAYEQYF.

Only a few counts were recorded for this clonotype. The chain joins TRBV5-1 to TRBJ2-2; D is uncertain. This CDR3 comprises 14 residues. V gave up 4 bases and J gave up 4 bases, with 11 bases separating them. Looked up from germline, CDR1 is SGHRS and CDR2 is YFSETQ. The DNA for the CDR3 is TGCGCCAGCAGCCCGCAGGTGGTCACCGGGGAGCTGTTTTTT. It translates to CASSPQVVTGELFF.

This sequence joins TRBV2 and TRBJ2-3, with D possibly being TRBD2 (5 bases). CDR1 and CDR2 from the germline V gene are SNHLY and FYNNEI. The CDR3 runs 13 residues. V gave up 11 bases and J gave up 2 bases, with 14 bases separating them. Here the CDR3 reads CAVQTTTTDTQYF. CDR3 bases: TGTGCCGTCCAGACTACTACCACAGATACGCAGTATTTT.

This clonotype was seen a handful of times. The CDR3 sequence is CASRPEARGGETQYF. The CDR3 bases are TGTGCCAGCAGACCCGAGGCCCGGGGTGGAGAGACCCAGTACTTC. The gene calls are TRBV2 and TRBJ2-5; perhaps TRBD2 as D (5 bases). CDR1 SNHLY and CDR2 FYNNEI come from the germline V gene. The CDR3 loop spans 15 amino acids. Trimming stripped 6 bases from V and 4 bases from J, with 18 bases between.

This clonotype was counted many times. In nucleotides, the CDR3 is TGTGCCACAAGAGGGGACAGGGGCGGTGAAAAACTGTTTTTT. Amino acids: CATRGDRGGEKLFF. The rearrangement links TRBV25-1 to TRBJ1-4; 10 nucleotides agree with TRBD1. CDR3 length equals 14 residues. V was clipped by 10 bases and J by 7 bases; unmatched bases: 9. The germline gives CDR1 MGHDK, CDR2 SYGVNS.

The V call is TRBV28, the J call TRBJ2-6, with D uncertain. Germline lookup yields CDR1 MDHEN and CDR2 SYDVKM. The V end was cut by 3 bases, the J end by 3 bases, with 9 bases between. The CDR3 totals 15 residues. CDR3 amino acids: CASSFSSLGANVLTF. The CDR3 DNA reads as TGTGCCAGCAGTTTTTCCAGTCTTGGGGCCAACGTCCTGACTTTC.

This clonotype was detected ten times or more. The chain employs TRBV2 and TRBJ2-7; 8 bases agree with TRBD1. Germline values: CDR1 SNHLY, CDR2 FYNNEI. The CDR3 extends over 14 amino acids. After removal of 10 bases from V and 1 base from J, the junction contained 9 bases not matched to a gene. The CDR3 sequence is CATIGQGSSYEQYF. CDR3 nucleotides: TGTGCCACCATTGGACAGGGTTCATCCTACGAGCAGTACTTC.

CDR3 sequence: CATSRDFLTGRGYTF. For the CDR3, the DNA is TGTGCCACCAGCAGAGATTTCCTCACAGGGCGCGGCTACACCTTC. This chain joins TRBV15 and TRBJ1-2, with TRBD1 as a possible D gene (6 bases). CDR3 length: 15 residues. V lost 0 bases and J 8 bases, leaving 16 bases between the germline ends. The germline gives CDR1 LNHNV, CDR2 YYDKDF (reference sequence).

This clonotype appeared many times. J is TRBJ2-7 and V is TRBV6-6; 9 bases map to TRBD1. The CDR3 has 14 residues. With V trimmed by 7 bases and J by 2 bases, 6 bases remained unmatched. CDR1 MNHNY and CDR2 SVGAGI come from the germline V gene (reference sequence). This CDR3 is CASTTGTGTYEQYF. CDR3 sequence (DNA): TGTGCCAGCACCACCGGGACAGGGACCTACGAGCAGTACTTC.

The sample holds a few counts of this clonotype. CDR3 loop: CASTITQRADTQYF. As DNA, the CDR3 is TGTGCCAGCACCATTACTCAAAGAGCGGATACGCAGTATTTT. The chain couples TRBV28 to TRBJ2-3; D not resolved. CDR1 is MDHEN, CDR2 SYDVKM, per germline. CDR3 length: 14 amino acids. The V end was cut by 7 bases, the J end by 6 bases, with 17 bases between.

The chain's CDR3 is CSARDGSWYQLQETQYF. DNA for the CDR3: TGCAGTGCTAGAGATGGATCCTGGTACCAGCTACAAGAGACCCAGTACTTC. The chain is built from TRBV20-1 and TRBJ2-5; D gene unclear. This CDR3 contains 17 residues. The V and J ends lost 0 bases and 2 bases respectively, with 19 bases between them. Germline lookup yields CDR1 DFQATT and CDR2 SNEGSKA (reference sequence).

This clonotype came up a few times. This chain connects TRBV3-1 to TRBJ1-1; D may be TRBD1 (5 bases). Trimming took off 4 bases at V and 0 bases at J, with 21 bases between the two ends. Germline CDR1 is LGHDT and CDR2 is YNNKEL (reference sequence). The CDR3 extends over 18 amino acids. The CDR3 DNA is TGTGCCAGCAGCCTAACCAGGGATCTCACGATAGTGAACACTGAAGCTTTCTTT. Its translation is CASSLTRDLTIVNTEAFF.

This clonotype was observed a few times. The chain uses TRBV5-1 and TRBJ1-1, with D unresolved. Germline values: CDR1 SGHRS, CDR2 YFSETQ. The CDR3 has 14 residues. Trimming removed 3 bases at V and 0 bases at J, with 9 bases between. The CDR3 sequence: CASSYGSLNTEAFF. CDR3 coding DNA: TGCGCCAGCAGCTACGGCAGTCTGAACACTGAAGCTTTCTTT.

The chain is built from TRBV6-2 or TRBV6-3 and TRBJ2-7; TRBD1 or TRBD2 may be the D gene (5 bases each). The CDR3 is 17 residues long. V was cut by 7 bases and J by 7 bases, with 29 bases left in between. Germline values: CDR1 MNHEY, CDR2 SVGEGT. Written as DNA, the CDR3 is TGTGCCAGCACCCCTATCCCAGAGGGGAGAGGGAGACTGGAGCAGTACTTC. Translated: CASTPIPEGRGRLEQYF.

The chain couples TRBV5-1 to TRBJ2-1; no clear D. V was pared by 4 bases and J by 0 bases, with 17 bases between. The CDR3 extends over 17 amino acids. Germline lookup yields CDR1 SGHRS and CDR2 YFSETQ. The CDR3 sequence is CASSLLKGGGSYNEQFF. As DNA, the CDR3 is TGCGCCAGCAGCCTACTGAAGGGCGGTGGCTCCTACAATGAGCAGTTCTTC.

This clonotype has just a few counts. V gene TRBV19 combines with J gene TRBJ2-6; TRBD1 aligns across 7 bases. The CDR3 length is 15 residues. After removal of 2 bases from V and 2 bases from J, the junction contained 0 bases not matched to a gene. Germline-derived CDR1 and CDR2 are LNHDA and SQIVND (reference sequence). CDR3: CASSIQGAGANVLTF. DNA of the CDR3: TGTGCCAGTAGTATACAGGGGGCTGGGGCCAACGTCCTGACTTTC.